The TCR beta chain described here comes from a study of blood T cell repertoires in COVID-19. Background on the study: Sample material is recorded as cDNA or gDNA derived from T cells, B-cell-depleted T cells, or PBMCs.

Sequencing used immunoSEQ multiplex PCR; TCRdb keeps in-frame clones, though not all of them. The sample carries some 260,000 clones, approximately 90% recorded once. Losses at the gene ends were 1 base for V and 2 bases for J; bases not matched to a gene: 7. The CDR3 loop spans 16 amino acids. CDR1 and CDR2 (germline): SQVTM, ANQGSEA. The specimen sequenced was peripheral blood. This clonotype originated in a woman aged 40 to 55 who had recovered from COVID-19. The genes are TRBV29-1 and TRBJ1-2, with TRBD1 matching over 10 bases. This chain's CDR3 is CSVEGTTTGGNYGYTF. CDR3 nucleotide sequence: TGCAGCGTTGAAGGGACAACGACAGGGGGCAACTATGGCTACACCTTC. The variable domain in full, with the rest retrieved from reference TRBV29-1 and TRBJ1-2, is SAVISQKPSRDICQRGTSLTIQCQVDSQVTMMFWYRQQPGQSLTLIATANQGSEATYESGFVIDKFPISRPNLTFSTLTVSNMSPEDSSIYLCSVEGTTTGGNYGYTFGSGTRLTVV.